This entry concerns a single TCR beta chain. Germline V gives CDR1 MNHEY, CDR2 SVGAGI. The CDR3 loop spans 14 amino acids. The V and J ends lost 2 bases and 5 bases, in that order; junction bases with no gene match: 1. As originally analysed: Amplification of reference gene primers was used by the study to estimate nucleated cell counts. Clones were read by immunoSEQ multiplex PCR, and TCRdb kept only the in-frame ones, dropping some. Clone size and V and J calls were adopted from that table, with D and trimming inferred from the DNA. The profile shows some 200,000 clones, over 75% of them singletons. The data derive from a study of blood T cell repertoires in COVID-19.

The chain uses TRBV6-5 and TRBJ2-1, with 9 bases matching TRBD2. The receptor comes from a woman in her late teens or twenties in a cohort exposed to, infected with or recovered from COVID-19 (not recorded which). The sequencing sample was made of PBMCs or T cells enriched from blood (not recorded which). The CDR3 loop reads CASSYASGNNEQFF. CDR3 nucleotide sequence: TGTGCCAGCAGTTACGCTAGCGGGAACAATGAGCAGTTCTTC.